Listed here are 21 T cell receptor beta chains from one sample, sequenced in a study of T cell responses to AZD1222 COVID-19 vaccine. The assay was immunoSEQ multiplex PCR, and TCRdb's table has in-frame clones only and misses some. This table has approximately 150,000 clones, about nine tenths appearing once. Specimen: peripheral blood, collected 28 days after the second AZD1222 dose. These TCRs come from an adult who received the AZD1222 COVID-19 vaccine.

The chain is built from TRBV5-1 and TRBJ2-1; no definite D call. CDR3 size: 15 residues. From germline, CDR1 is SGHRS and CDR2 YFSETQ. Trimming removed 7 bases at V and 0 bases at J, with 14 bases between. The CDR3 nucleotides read TGCGCCAGCCGGGCGGAGATTAGCTCCTACAATGAGCAGTTCTTC. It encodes CASRAEISSYNEQFF. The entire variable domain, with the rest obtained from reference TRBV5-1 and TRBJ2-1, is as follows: KAGVTQTPRYLIKTRGQQVTLSCSPISGHRSVSWYQQTPGQGLQFLFEYFSETQRNKGNFPGRFSGRQFSNSRSEMNVSTLELGDSALYLCASRAEISSYNEQFFGPGTRLTVL.

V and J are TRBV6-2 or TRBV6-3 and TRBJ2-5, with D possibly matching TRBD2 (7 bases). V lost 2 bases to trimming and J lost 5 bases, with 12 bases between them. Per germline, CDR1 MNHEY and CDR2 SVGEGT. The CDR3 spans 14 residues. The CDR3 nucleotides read TGTGCCAGCAGTTACGGGGGGGGGCTTGAGACCCAGTACTTC. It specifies CASSYGGGLETQYF.

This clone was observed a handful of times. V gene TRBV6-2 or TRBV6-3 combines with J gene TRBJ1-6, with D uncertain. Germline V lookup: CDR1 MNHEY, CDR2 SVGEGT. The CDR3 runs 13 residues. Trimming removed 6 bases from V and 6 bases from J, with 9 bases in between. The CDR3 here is CASSLVRNSPLHF. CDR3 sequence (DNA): TGTGCCAGCAGCCTGGTCCGTAATTCACCCCTCCACTTT.

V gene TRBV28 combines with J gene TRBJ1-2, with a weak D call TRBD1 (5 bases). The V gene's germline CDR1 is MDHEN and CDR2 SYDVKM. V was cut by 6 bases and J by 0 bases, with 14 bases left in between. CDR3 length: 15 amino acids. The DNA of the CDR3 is TGTGCCAGCAGCCAGACAGCGTTAGCTAACTATGGCTACACCTTC. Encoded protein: CASSQTALANYGYTF.

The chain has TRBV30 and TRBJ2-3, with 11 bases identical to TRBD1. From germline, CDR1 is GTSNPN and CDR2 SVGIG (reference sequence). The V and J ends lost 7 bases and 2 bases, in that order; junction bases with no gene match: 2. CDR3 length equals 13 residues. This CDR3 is CAYGQGATDTQYF. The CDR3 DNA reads TGTGCCTATGGACAGGGGGCCACAGATACGCAGTATTTT. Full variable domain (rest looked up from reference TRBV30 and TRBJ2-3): SQTIHQWPATLVQPVGSPLSLECTVEGTSNPNLYWYRQAAGRGLQLLFYSVGIGQISSEVPQNLSASRPQDRQFILSSKKLLLSDSGFYLCAYGQGATDTQYFGPGTRLTVL.

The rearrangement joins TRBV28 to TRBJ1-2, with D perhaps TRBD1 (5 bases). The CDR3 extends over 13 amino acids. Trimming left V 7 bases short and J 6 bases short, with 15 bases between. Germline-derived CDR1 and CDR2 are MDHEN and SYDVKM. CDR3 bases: TGTGCCAGCAAGGGGATCTTGGGGGATGGCTACACCTTC. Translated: CASKGILGDGYTF.

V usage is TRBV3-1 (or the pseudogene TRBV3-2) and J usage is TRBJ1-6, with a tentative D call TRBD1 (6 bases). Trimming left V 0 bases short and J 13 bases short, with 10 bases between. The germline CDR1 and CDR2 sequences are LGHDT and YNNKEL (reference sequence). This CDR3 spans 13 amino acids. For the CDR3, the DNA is TGTGCCAGCAGCCAAGATTCGGGGGGCCCCCTCCACTTT. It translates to CASSQDSGGPLHF.

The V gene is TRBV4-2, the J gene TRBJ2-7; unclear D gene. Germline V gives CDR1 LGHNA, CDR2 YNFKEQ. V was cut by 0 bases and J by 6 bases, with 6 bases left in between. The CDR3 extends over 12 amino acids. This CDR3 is CASSQEMGEQYF. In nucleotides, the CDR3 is TGTGCCAGCAGCCAAGAAATGGGCGAGCAGTACTTC.

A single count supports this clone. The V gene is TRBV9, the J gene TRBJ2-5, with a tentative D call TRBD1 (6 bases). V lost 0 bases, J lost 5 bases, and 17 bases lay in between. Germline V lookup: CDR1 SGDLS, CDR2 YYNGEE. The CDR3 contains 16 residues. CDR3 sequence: CASSVGTGLGRETQYF. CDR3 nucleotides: TGTGCCAGCAGCGTAGGCACAGGGCTGGGGCGGGAGACCCAGTACTTC. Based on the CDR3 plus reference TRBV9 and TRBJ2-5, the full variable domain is DSGVTQTPKHLITATGQRVTLRCSPRSGDLSVYWYQQSLDQGLQFLIQYYNGEERAKGNILERFSAQQFPDLHSELNLSSLELGDSALYFCASSVGTGLGRETQYFGPGTRLLVL.

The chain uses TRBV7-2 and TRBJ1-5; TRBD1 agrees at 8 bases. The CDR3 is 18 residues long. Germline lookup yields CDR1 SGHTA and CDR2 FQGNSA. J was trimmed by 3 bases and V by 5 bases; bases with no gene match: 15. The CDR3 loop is CASSPDLTGVGSNQPQHF. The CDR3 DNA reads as TGTGCCAGCAGCCCCGACTTGACAGGGGTGGGTTCCAATCAGCCCCAGCATTTT. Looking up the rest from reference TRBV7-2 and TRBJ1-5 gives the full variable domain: GAGVSQSPSNKVTEKGKDVELRCDPISGHTALYWYRQSLGQGLEFLIYFQGNSAPDKSGLPSDRFSAERTGGSVSTLTIQRTQQEDSAVYLCASSPDLTGVGSNQPQHFGDGTRLSIL.

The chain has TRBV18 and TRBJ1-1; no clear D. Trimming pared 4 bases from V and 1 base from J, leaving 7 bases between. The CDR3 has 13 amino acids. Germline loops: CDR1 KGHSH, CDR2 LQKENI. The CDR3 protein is CASSLTENTEAFF. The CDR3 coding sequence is TGTGCCAGCTCACTAACAGAGAACACTGAAGCTTTCTTT. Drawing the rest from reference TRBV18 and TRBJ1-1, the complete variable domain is NAGVMQNPRHLVRRRGQEARLRCSPMKGHSHVYWYRQLPEEGLKFMVYLQKENIIDESGMPKERFSAEFPKEGPSILRIQQVVRGDSAAYFCASSLTENTEAFFGQGTRLTVV.

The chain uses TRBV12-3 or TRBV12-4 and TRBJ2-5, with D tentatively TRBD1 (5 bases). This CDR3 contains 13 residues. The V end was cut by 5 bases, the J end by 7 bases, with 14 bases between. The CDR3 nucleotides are TGTGCCAGCAGTGGCAGGGAATTCGGGACCCAGTACTTC. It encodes CASSGREFGTQYF.

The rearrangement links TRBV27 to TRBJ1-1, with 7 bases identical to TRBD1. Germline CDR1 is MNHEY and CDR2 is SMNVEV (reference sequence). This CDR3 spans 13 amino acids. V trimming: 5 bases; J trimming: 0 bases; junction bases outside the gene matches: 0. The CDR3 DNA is TGTGCCAGCAGTACAGGGGTGAACACTGAAGCTTTCTTT. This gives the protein CASSTGVNTEAFF.

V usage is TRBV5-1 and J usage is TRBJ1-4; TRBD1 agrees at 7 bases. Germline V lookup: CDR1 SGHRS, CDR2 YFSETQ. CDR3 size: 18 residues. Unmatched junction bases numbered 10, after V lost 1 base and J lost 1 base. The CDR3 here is CASSLSPRQGVTNEKLFF. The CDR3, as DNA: TGCGCCAGCAGCTTGTCCCCCCGCCAGGGGGTAACTAATGAAAAACTGTTTTTT.

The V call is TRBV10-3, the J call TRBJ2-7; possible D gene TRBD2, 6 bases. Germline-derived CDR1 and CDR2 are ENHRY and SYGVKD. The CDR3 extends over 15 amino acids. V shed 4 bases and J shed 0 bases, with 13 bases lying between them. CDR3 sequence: CAISGGTVSSYEQYF. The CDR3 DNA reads TGTGCCATCAGTGGCGGGACGGTGAGCTCCTACGAGCAGTACTTC.

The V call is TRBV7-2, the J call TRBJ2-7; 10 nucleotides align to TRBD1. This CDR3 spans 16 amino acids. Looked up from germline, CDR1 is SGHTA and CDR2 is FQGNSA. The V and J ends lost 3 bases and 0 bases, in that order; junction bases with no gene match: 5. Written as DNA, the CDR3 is TGTGCCAGCAGCTTCCCGGGACAGGGGCCCTCCTACGAGCAGTACTTC. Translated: CASSFPGQGPSYEQYF.

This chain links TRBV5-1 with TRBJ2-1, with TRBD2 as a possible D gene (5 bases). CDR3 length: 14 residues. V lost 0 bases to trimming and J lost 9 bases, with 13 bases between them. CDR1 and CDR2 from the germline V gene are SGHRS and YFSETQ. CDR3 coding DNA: TGCGCCAGCAGCTTGGATTTGGGAGTACCTGAGCAGTTCTTC. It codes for CASSLDLGVPEQFF.

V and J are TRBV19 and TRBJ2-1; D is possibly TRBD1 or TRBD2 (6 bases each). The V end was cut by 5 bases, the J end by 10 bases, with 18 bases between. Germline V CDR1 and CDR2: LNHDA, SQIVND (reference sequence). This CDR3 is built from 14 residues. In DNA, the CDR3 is TGTGCCAGTAGTGGAGGTTTTGGGGGGCTAGAGCAGTTCTTC. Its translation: CASSGGFGGLEQFF.

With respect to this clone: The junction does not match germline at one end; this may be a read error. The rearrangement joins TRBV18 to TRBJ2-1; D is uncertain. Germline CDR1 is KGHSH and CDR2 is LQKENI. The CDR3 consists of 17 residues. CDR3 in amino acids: CASSPKFNPGPYNGQFF. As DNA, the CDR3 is TGTGCCAGCTCACCGAAATTCAACCCTGGCCCCTACAATGGGCAGTTCTTC.

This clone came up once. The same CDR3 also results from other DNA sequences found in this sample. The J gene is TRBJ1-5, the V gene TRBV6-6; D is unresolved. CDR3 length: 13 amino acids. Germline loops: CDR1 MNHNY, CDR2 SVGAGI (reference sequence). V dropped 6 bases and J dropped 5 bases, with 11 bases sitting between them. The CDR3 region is CASSPEGDQPQHF. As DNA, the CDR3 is TGTGCCAGCAGCCCCGAGGGAGATCAGCCCCAGCATTTT.

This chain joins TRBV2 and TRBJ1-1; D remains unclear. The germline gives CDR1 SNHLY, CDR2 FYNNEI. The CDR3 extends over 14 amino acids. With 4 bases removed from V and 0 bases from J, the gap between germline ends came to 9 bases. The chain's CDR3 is CASSAGSMNTEAFF. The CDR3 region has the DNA TGTGCCAGCAGTGCTGGCTCTATGAACACTGAAGCTTTCTTT.